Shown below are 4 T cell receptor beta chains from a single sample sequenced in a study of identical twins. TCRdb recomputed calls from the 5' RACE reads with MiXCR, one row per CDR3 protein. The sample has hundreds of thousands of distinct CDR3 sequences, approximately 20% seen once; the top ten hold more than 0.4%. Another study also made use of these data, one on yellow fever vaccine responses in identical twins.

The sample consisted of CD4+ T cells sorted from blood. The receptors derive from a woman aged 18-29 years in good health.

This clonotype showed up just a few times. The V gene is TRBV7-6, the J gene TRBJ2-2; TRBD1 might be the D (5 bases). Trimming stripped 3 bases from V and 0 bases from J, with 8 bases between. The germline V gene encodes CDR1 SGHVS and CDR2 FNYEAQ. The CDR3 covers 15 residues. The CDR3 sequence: CASSLGHANTGELFF. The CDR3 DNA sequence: TGTGCCAGCAGCTTGGGGCACGCGAACACCGGGGAGCTGTTTTTT.

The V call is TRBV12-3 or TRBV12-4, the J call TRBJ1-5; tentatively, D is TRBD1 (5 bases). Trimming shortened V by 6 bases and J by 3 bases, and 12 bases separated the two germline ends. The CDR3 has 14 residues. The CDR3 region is CASSPGGDNQPQHF. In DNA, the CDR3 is TGTGCCAGCAGCCCCGGGGGGGACAATCAGCCCCAGCATTTT.

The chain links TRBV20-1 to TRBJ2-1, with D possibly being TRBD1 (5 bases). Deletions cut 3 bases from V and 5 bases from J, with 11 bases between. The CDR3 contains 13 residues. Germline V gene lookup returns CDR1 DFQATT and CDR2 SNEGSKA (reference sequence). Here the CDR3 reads CSASRAGNNEQFF. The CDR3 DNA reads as TGCAGTGCTAGCCGGGCAGGGAACAATGAGCAGTTCTTC.

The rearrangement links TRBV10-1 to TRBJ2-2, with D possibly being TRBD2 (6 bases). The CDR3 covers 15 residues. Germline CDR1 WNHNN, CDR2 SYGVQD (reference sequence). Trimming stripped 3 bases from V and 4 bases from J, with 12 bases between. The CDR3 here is CASSDSGTSTGELFF. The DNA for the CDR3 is TGCGCCAGCAGTGATTCGGGGACTTCCACCGGGGAGCTGTTTTTT.